The clone carrying this TCR beta chain has a handful of counts. What it binds is not known. The germline V and J ends were trimmed by 10 bases and 2 bases, with 9 bases remaining between them. The CDR3 is 12 amino acids. The data were obtained in a study of T cell repertoires in cytomegalovirus infection. Across the whole study: Used in the study were CMV epitopes, some recently identified and HLA-C-restricted, others well-studied and HLA-B-restricted. Indications of both CMV infection and matching HLA type were provided by public TCR beta signatures.

TCRdb reprocessed the reads with MiXCR, giving one entry per CDR3 protein. The sample consists of approximately 300,000 distinct CDR3 sequences, 20% to 25% of them appearing once. Study results and limitations: Cumulative public TCR beta family frequency identified carriers of CMV plus the relevant HLA. CMV-specific HLA-C-restricted TCR beta clonotypes dominated the ex vivo response.

The material sequenced was cultured PBMCs, taken from culture after CMV antigen stimulation. The sequence came from a human donor in good health (CMV status not recorded). Some clones in this sample may be carry-over from other donors' samples. J is TRBJ2-1 and V is TRBV12-3 or TRBV12-4; no clear D. This CDR3 reads CAIQTTYNEQFF. In DNA form, the CDR3 reads TGTGCCATCCAGACGACCTACAATGAGCAGTTCTTC.